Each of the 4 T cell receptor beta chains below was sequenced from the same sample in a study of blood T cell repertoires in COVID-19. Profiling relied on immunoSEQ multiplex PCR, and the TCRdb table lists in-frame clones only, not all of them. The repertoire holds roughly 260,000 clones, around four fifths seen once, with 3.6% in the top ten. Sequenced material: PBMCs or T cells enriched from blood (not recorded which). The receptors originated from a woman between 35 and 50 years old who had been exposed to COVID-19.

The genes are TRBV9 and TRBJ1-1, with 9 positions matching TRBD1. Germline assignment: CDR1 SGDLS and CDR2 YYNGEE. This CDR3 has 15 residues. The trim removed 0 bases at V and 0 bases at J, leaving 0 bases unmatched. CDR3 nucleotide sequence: TGTGCCAGCAGCGTAGGGGACAGGGTGAACACTGAAGCTTTCTTT. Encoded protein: CASSVGDRVNTEAFF.

The CDR3 region is CASSSGVGTRKFF. Here the CDR3 DNA reads TGTGCCAGCAGCAGCGGGGTAGGGACACGGAAGTTCTTC. The V call is TRBV7-6, the J call TRBJ2-1; a weak D match, TRBD2 (7 bases). From germline, CDR1 is SGHVS and CDR2 FNYEAQ. The ends were cut back, 5 bases at V and 14 bases at J, with 19 bases in the middle. This CDR3 has 13 amino acids.

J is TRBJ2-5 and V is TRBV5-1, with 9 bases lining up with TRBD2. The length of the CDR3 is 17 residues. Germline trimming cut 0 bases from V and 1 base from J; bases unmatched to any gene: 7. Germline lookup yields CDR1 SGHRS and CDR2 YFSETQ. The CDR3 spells CASSLAISGGLQETQYF. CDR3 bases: TGCGCCAGCAGCTTGGCCATTAGCGGGGGACTCCAAGAGACCCAGTACTTC.

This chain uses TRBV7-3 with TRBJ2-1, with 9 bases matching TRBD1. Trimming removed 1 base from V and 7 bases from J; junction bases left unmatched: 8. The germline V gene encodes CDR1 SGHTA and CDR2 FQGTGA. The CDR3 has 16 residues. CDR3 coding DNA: TGTGCCAGCAGCTTAAGTGGGGGGACAGGGTGGAATGAGCAGTTCTTC. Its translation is CASSLSGGTGWNEQFF.